Here is one T cell receptor (beta chain) with its context. Trimming took 1 base from V and 9 from J, leaving 16 bases between them. This CDR3 is built from 15 residues. Germline CDR1 and CDR2: LNHDA and SQIVND (reference sequence). The assay was immunoSEQ multiplex PCR, and TCRdb's table has in-frame clones only and misses some. The sample has about 190,000 clones; around 89% are singletons. This specimen belongs to a study of blood T cell repertoires in COVID-19. The receptor comes from a man aged 50 to 60 with acute or convalescent COVID-19. The chain joins TRBV19 to TRBJ1-5; D call uncertain. Specimen: peripheral blood. In nucleotides, the CDR3 is TGTGCCAGTAGTATAGGGGCAGCCATAATTTGGCCCCAGCATTTT. Translated: CASSIGAAIIWPQHF.